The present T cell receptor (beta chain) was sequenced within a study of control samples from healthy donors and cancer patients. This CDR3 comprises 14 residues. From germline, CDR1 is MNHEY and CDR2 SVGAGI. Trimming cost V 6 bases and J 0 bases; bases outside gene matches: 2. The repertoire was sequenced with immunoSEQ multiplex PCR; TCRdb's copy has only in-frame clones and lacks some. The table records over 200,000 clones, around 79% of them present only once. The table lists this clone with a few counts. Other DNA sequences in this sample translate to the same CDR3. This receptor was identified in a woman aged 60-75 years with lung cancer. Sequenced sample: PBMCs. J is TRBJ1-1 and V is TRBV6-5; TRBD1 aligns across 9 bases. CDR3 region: CASRGTGLNTEAFF. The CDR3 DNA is TGTGCCAGCAGAGGGACAGGGCTGAACACTGAAGCTTTCTTT.